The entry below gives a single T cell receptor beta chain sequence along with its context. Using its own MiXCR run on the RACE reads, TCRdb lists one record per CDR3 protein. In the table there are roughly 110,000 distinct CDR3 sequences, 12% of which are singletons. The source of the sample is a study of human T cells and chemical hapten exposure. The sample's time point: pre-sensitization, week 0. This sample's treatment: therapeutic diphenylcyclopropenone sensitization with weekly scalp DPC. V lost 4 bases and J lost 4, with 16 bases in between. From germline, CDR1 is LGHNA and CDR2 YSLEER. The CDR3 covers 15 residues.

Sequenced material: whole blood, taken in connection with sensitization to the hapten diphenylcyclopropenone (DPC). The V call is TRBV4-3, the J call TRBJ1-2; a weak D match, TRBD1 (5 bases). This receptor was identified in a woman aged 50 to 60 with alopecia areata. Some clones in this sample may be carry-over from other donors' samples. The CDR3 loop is CASSPEGPGSYGYTF. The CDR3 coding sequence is TGCGCCAGCAGCCCGGAGGGACCGGGTAGCTATGGCTACACCTTC.